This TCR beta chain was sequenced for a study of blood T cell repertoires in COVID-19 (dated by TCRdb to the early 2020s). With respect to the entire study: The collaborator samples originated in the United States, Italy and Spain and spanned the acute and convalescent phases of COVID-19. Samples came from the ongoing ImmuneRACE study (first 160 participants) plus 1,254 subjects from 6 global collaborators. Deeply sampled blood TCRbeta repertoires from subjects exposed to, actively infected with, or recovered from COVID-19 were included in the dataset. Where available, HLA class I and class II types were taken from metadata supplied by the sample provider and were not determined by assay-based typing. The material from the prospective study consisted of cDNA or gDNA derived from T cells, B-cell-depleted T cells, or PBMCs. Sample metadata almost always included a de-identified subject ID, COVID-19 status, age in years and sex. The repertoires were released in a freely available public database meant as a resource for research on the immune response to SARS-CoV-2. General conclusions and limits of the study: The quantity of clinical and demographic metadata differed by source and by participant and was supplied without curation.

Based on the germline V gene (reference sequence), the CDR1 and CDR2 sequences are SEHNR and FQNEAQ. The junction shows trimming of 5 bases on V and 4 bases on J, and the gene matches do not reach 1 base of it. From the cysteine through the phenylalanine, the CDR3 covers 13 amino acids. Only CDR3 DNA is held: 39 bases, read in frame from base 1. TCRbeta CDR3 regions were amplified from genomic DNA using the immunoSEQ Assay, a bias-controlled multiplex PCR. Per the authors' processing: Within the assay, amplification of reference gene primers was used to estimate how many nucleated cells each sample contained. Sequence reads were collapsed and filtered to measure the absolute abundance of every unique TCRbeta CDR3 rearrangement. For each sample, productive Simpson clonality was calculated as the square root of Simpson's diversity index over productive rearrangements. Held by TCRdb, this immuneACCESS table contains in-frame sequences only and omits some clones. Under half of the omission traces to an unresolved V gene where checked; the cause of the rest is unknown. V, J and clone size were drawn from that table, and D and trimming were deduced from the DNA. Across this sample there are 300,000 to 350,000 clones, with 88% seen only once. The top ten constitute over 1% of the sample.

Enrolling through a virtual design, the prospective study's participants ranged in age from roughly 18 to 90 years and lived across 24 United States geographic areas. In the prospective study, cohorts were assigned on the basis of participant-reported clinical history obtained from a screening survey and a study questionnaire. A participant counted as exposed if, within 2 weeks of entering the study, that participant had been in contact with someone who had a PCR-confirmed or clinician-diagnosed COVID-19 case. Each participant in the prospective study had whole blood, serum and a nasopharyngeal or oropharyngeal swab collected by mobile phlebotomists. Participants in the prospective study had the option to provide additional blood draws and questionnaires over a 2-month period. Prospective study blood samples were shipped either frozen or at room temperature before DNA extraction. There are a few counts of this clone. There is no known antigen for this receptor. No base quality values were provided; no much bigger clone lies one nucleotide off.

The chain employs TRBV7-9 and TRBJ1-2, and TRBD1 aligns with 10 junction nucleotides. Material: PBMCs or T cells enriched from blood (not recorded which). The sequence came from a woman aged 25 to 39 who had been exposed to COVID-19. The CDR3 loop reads CASSRDRGYGYTF. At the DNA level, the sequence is TGTGCCAGCAGCCGGGACAGGGGCTATGGCTACACCTTC.